Detailed here is one T cell receptor beta chain. Its antigen is still unknown. The CDR3 is 15 amino acids. Germline CDR1 and CDR2: MNHNY and SVGAGI (reference sequence). J lost 7 bases, V lost 5 bases, and 4 bases had no gene match. The data stem from a study of shared clonotypes between healthy human individuals. Study-level background: Three plates each covered CD4 naive and memory; CD8 naive two, CD8 memory one.

The DNA input per sorted-subset replicate PCR was roughly 210 ng, corresponding to around 28,000 T cell genomes. In the study's own analysis: ImmunoSEQ supplied junction-only sequences lacking quality scores, so filtering was different. Profiled with immunoSEQ multiplex PCR; TCRdb holds only in-frame clones, not every one. From that table come the V and J calls and clone size; the DNA was used to work out D and trimming. Among some 2,400,000 clones listed, around 95% were seen once. Study-level results: Non-shared clonotypes showed lower generation probabilities than clonotypes common to all four donors.

The rearrangement uses TRBV6-6 and TRBJ1-6; 11 positions agree with TRBD1. This receptor was identified in a man aged 18 to 29 in good health. Input material: naive CD4+ T cells sorted from blood. Indicated subset: CD45RA+ positively selected. CDR3 in DNA: TGTGCCAGCAGTACAGGGACAGGGGGAAATTCACCCCTCCACTTT. This encodes CASSTGTGGNSPLHF.